This T cell receptor (beta chain) comes out of a study of control samples from healthy donors and cancer patients. Profiling relied on immunoSEQ multiplex PCR, and the TCRdb table lists in-frame clones only, not all of them. The sample carries just under 75,000 clones, roughly nine tenths recorded once. This TCR was recovered from a woman between 50 and 59 years old in good health. Sequenced input: blood.

This chain's CDR3 is CASSSGTDPYEQYF. As DNA, the CDR3 is TGTGCCAGCAGCTCTGGGACGGACCCCTACGAGCAGTACTTC. This rearrangement joins TRBV7-8 to TRBJ2-7, with D possibly called TRBD1 or TRBD2 (5 bases each). The CDR3 contains 14 residues. Germline V gene data show CDR1 as SGHVS and CDR2 as FQNEAQ. V was shortened by 4 bases and J by 2 bases, with 12 bases between the two germline ends.